Described below is a single TCR beta chain sequence and its context. Its specificity is not known. The data derive from a study of OX40 agonist ivuxolimab in advanced cancers. Study at large: Patients were treated with intravenous ivuxolimab, dosed at 0.01 to 10 mg/kg and infused every 2 weeks.

This table comes from immunoSEQ multiplex PCR, and its TCRdb copy is limited to in-frame clones, with some not included. The sample holds some 50,000 clones, about 88% seen once. Findings and caveats of the study: Averaging showed that CD8+ T cells had more expanded clones than CD4+ did.

Per germline, CDR1 SQVTM and CDR2 ANQGSEA. Between the trimmed V and J ends, which lost 1 base and 5 bases, there was a span of 3 bases. The CDR3 covers 11 residues. The V gene is TRBV29-1, the J gene TRBJ2-1; D gene uncertain. Sequences were derived from CD4+ or CD8+ T cells sorted from blood, sampled in a trial of the OX40 agonist ivuxolimab. This clonotype originated in an adult with an advanced solid tumor such as melanoma, head and neck, liver or kidney cancer. The CDR3 DNA sequence: TGCAGCGTTGAAGCCAACAATGAGCAGTTCTTC. Translating it yields CSVEANNEQFF.